The rows below give T cell receptor beta chains drawn from one sample of a study of blood T cell repertoires in COVID-19. The protocol was immunoSEQ multiplex PCR, while the TCRdb copy is restricted to in-frame clones and leaves out a portion. Of fewer than 400,000 clones listed, more than 70% are singletons. Sequencing was done on a sample of peripheral blood. The receptors were gathered from a man aged 25-45 years with active or convalescent COVID-19. Both conserved end residues are part of each CDR3. Fields, in order: clone size, D gene, J gene, V gene, CDR3 protein, CDR3 DNA. D genes are given only for firm matches. Where a row states a size, it is once, few, many or the class of an expanded clone; other rows omit it.

size: -
D: -
J: TRBJ2-5
V: TRBV28
CDR3: CASSFLGLQETQYF
DNA: TGTGCCAGCAGTTTCTTGGGCCTCCAAGAGACCCAGTACTTC

size: -
D: -
J: TRBJ2-7
V: TRBV3-1/TRBV3-2
CDR3: CASSQDITYEQYF
DNA: TGTGCCAGCAGCCAGGACATAACTTACGAGCAGTACTTC

size: -
D: -
J: TRBJ2-1
V: TRBV7-8
CDR3: CASTLGPSANEQFF
DNA: TGTGCCAGCACCCTGGGGCCTAGCGCGAATGAGCAGTTCTTC

size: -
D: -
J: TRBJ1-3
V: TRBV3-1/TRBV3-2
CDR3: CASSSGVSGNTIYF
DNA: TGTGCCAGCAGTTCAGGGGTCTCTGGAAACACCATATATTTT

size: -
D: TRBD1
J: TRBJ2-7
V: TRBV28
CDR3: CASRENRGPYEQYF
DNA: TGTGCCAGCAGGGAAAACAGGGGGCCCTACGAGCAGTACTTC

size: -
D: -
J: TRBJ1-1
V: TRBV9
CDR3: CASSVDRADTEAFF
DNA: TGTGCCAGCAGCGTAGACAGGGCAGACACTGAAGCTTTCTTT

size: -
D: TRBD2
J: TRBJ2-5
V: TRBV7-9
CDR3: CASSPGTSGGSETQYF
DNA: TGTGCCAGCAGCCCCGGGACTAGCGGGGGGTCAGAGACCCAGTACTTC

size: -
D: -
J: TRBJ2-2
V: TRBV4-1
CDR3: CASSPEGRGTGELFF
DNA: TGCGCCAGCAGCCCGGAGGGACGCGGGACCGGGGAGCTGTTTTTT

size: -
D: -
J: TRBJ1-1
V: TRBV19
CDR3: CASSPRQGYTEAFF
DNA: TGTGCCAGTAGTCCCCGGCAGGGCTACACTGAAGCTTTCTTT

size: -
D: -
J: TRBJ2-5
V: TRBV24-1
CDR3: CATSDLGTKETQYF
DNA: TGTGCCACCAGTGATTTAGGGACAAAAGAGACCCAGTACTTC

size: -
D: -
J: TRBJ2-7
V: TRBV27
CDR3: CASGRGDYEQYF
DNA: TGTGCCAGCGGCAGGGGCGACTACGAGCAGTACTTC

size: -
D: -
J: TRBJ2-3
V: TRBV5-8
CDR3: CASSDRLRSTDTQYF
DNA: TGTGCCAGCAGCGATCGGTTGAGAAGCACAGATACGCAGTATTTT

size: -
D: -
J: TRBJ2-3
V: TRBV7-2
CDR3: CASSLGSGGWYTQYF
DNA: TGTGCCAGCAGCTTAGGTTCAGGGGGGTGGTATACGCAGTATTTT

size: -
D: TRBD1
J: TRBJ1-2
V: TRBV7-8
CDR3: CASSLASGTEAHGYTF
DNA: TGTGCCAGCAGCTTAGCTTCCGGGACAGAGGCCCATGGCTACACCTTC

size: once
D: -
J: TRBJ1-5
V: TRBV7-8
CDR3: CASSQGPVQPQHF
DNA: TGTGCCAGCAGCCAGGGGCCTGTTCAGCCCCAGCATTTT

size: -
D: TRBD2
J: TRBJ2-3
V: TRBV7-3
CDR3: CASSLLRGGTDTQYF
DNA: TGTGCCAGCAGCTTATTACGGGGGGGCACAGATACGCAGTATTTT

size: -
D: TRBD2
J: TRBJ2-5
V: TRBV19
CDR3: CASSMVAGGLETQYF
DNA: TGTGCCAGTAGTATGGTTGCGGGGGGTTTAGAGACCCAGTACTTC

size: -
D: TRBD2
J: TRBJ2-7
V: TRBV15
CDR3: CATSRARRREYEQYF
DNA: TGTGCCACCAGCAGAGCAAGGAGGCGGGAGTACGAGCAGTACTTC

size: -
D: TRBD2
J: TRBJ2-7
V: TRBV20-1
CDR3: CSASTGGPYF
DNA: TGCAGTGCTAGTACGGGAGGCCCCTACTTC

size: -
D: -
J: TRBJ1-4
V: TRBV19
CDR3: CASTPRSTNEKLFF
DNA: TGTGCCAGCACCCCGAGGTCAACTAATGAAAAACTGTTTTTT